The 18 T cell receptor beta chains below all came from one sample that was sequenced in a study of T cells in localized non-small cell lung cancer. TCRdb's copy holds only in-frame clones and misses some; the assay was immunoSEQ multiplex PCR. The table has 64,000 or so clones, 85% to 90% seen once. This specimen was peripheral blood, taken before any cancer treatment. Receptor source: a woman between 35 and 70 years old with stage I lung adenocarcinoma.

The chain recombines TRBV9 with TRBJ2-1; D unclear. Trimming removed 4 bases at V and 5 bases at J, with 4 bases between. The length of the CDR3 is 11 residues. Per the germline V gene, CDR1 is SGDLS and CDR2 is YYNGEE. In nucleotides, the CDR3 is TGTGCCAGCAGCCGAGACAATGAGCAGTTCTTC. It yields the protein CASSRDNEQFF.

This clone was detected a few times. This chain uses TRBV9 with TRBJ1-2, with 8 bases lining up with TRBD1. CDR1 SGDLS and CDR2 YYNGEE come from the germline V gene. J lost 4 bases, V lost 5 bases, and 7 bases had no gene match. The CDR3 contains 14 residues. The CDR3 bases are TGTGCCAGCAGTACGACCGGACAGGGCTATGGCTACACCTTC. It encodes CASSTTGQGYGYTF.

The V and J genes are TRBV7-9 and TRBJ1-4; D remains unclear. The V end lost 6 bases, the J end lost 0 bases, and 17 bases lay between the germline ends. Germline lookup yields CDR1 SEHNR and CDR2 FQNEAQ (reference sequence). This CDR3 comprises 17 residues. CDR3 protein: CASSRLSGGATNEKLFF. CDR3 sequence (DNA): TGTGCCAGCAGTCGTCTTAGCGGTGGGGCAACTAATGAAAAACTGTTTTTT.

This chain joins TRBV18 and TRBJ2-2; D is perhaps TRBD1 or TRBD2 (6 bases each). In germline, CDR1 is KGHSH, CDR2 LQKENI. This CDR3 is 15 amino acids long. V dropped 6 bases and J dropped 4 bases, with 15 bases sitting between them. The chain's CDR3 is CASSEGGPSTGELFF. Here the CDR3 DNA reads TGTGCCAGCTCGGAGGGGGGACCGAGCACCGGGGAGCTGTTTTTT.

The V call is TRBV7-2, the J call TRBJ2-5; D possibly uses TRBD1 or TRBD2 (6 bases each). In germline, CDR1 is SGHTA, CDR2 FQGNSA. Trimming took off 5 bases at V and 2 bases at J, with 18 bases between the two ends. The CDR3 totals 16 residues. CDR3 sequence (DNA): TGTGCCAGCAGCCTGGACTCAGGGGCGGGACAAGAGACCCAGTACTTC. This translates into CASSLDSGAGQETQYF. Complete variable domain (other parts from reference TRBV7-2 and TRBJ2-5): GAGVSQSPSNKVTEKGKDVELRCDPISGHTALYWYRQSLGQGLEFLIYFQGNSAPDKSGLPSDRFSAERTGGSVSTLTIQRTQQEDSAVYLCASSLDSGAGQETQYFGPGTRLLVL.

Only a few counts were recorded for this clone. CDR3 in amino acids: CASSYSGTGNSPLHF. CDR3 in DNA: TGTGCCAGCAGTTACTCCGGGACAGGGAATTCACCCCTCCACTTT. This chain connects TRBV6-5 to TRBJ1-6, with 9 bases identical to TRBD1. This CDR3 comprises 15 residues. The germline gives CDR1 MNHEY, CDR2 SVGAGI. V trimming: 0 bases; J trimming: 7 bases; junction bases outside the gene matches: 1.

This chain links TRBV19 with TRBJ1-5, with 10 bases fitting TRBD1. V lost 3 bases and J lost 3; bases outside the gene matches: 2. CDR3 length equals 15 residues. The germline gives CDR1 LNHDA, CDR2 SQIVND (reference sequence). CDR3 sequence: CASSMDRGDNQPQHF. The CDR3 DNA sequence: TGTGCCAGTAGTATGGACAGGGGGGACAATCAGCCCCAGCATTTT.

This clone is a singleton in its sample. This chain uses TRBV6-5 with TRBJ2-1; tentative D call: TRBD1 (5 bases). CDR3 length: 14 residues. The germline V gene has CDR1 MNHEY and CDR2 SVGAGI. With 3 bases removed from V and 9 bases from J, the gap between germline ends came to 15 bases. The CDR3 region is CASSYQGVVGEQFF. DNA for the CDR3: TGTGCCAGCAGTTATCAGGGTGTAGTAGGTGAGCAGTTCTTC.

The chain links TRBV7-3 to TRBJ2-3, with 11 bases matching TRBD2. J lost 5 bases, V lost 5 bases, and 3 bases had no gene match. The CDR3 contains 14 residues. Looked up from germline, CDR1 is SGHTA and CDR2 is FQGTGA. The CDR3 reads CASSTSGSLDTQYF. The CDR3 bases are TGTGCCAGCAGCACTAGCGGGAGTTTAGATACGCAGTATTTT.

This chain uses TRBV6-5 with TRBJ1-2; D is uncertain. CDR1 is MNHEY and CDR2 is SVGAGI in the germline V gene. The CDR3 loop spans 11 amino acids. V dropped 3 bases and J dropped 6 bases, with 5 bases sitting between them. CDR3 DNA: TGTGCCAGCAGTTATGGGAATGGCTACACCTTC. This translates into CASSYGNGYTF.

The chain combines TRBV28 with TRBJ2-7, with TRBD2 identical over 8 bases. J lost 6 bases, V lost 5 bases, and 9 bases had no gene match. Per the germline V gene, CDR1 is MDHEN and CDR2 is SYDVKM. CDR3 length: 14 residues. The CDR3 coding sequence is TGTGCCAGCAGTATCGACTCGGGAGGGGGCGAGCAGTACTTC. It is translated as CASSIDSGGGEQYF.

This sequence joins TRBV7-2 and TRBJ2-1, with 12 bases aligning to TRBD2. The CDR3 totals 16 residues. Germline V lookup: CDR1 SGHTA, CDR2 FQGNSA. The junction had 5 bases not matched to a gene; V was cut back by 4 bases and J by 4 bases. CDR3 loop: CASSWTSGNNYNEQFF. CDR3 DNA sequence: TGTGCCAGCAGCTGGACTAGCGGGAACAATTACAATGAGCAGTTCTTC.

The V call is TRBV19, the J call TRBJ1-1; 8 nucleotides line up with TRBD1. The CDR3 has 13 residues. V trimming: 7 bases; J trimming: 2 bases; junction bases outside the gene matches: 3. Germline V CDR1 and CDR2: LNHDA, SQIVND (reference sequence). In DNA, the CDR3 is TGTGCCAGTATTCCAGGGGGCAACACTGAAGCTTTCTTT. It is translated as CASIPGGNTEAFF.

This clone was seen a single time. The genes are TRBV5-6 and TRBJ2-7, with a possible D match to TRBD2 (5 bases). This CDR3 is built from 15 residues. Looked up from germline, CDR1 is SGHDT and CDR2 is YYEEEE. V lost 2 bases and J lost 2, with 14 bases in between. CDR3 residues: CASSLDWASTYEQYF. The CDR3 bases are TGTGCCAGCAGCTTAGACTGGGCTAGCACCTACGAGCAGTACTTC.

The chain links TRBV4-3 to TRBJ1-1, with D uncertain. CDR1 is LGHNA and CDR2 is YSLEER in the germline V gene. The CDR3 covers 13 residues. Trimming left V 5 bases short and J 7 bases short, with 14 bases between. The CDR3 reads CASSISMMGEAFF. The CDR3 nucleotides read TGCGCCAGCAGCATAAGCATGATGGGTGAAGCTTTCTTT.

This chain joins TRBV13 and TRBJ1-6; TRBD1 might be the D (6 bases). V gave up 5 bases and J gave up 5 bases, with 19 bases separating them. The length of the CDR3 is 17 residues. CDR1 PRHDT and CDR2 FYEKMQ come from the germline V gene (reference sequence). The CDR3 DNA reads as TGTGCCAGCAGCGCCTACAGGGTATTAACGGATAATTCACCCCTCCACTTT. Its protein product is CASSAYRVLTDNSPLHF.

The V call is TRBV7-6, the J call TRBJ2-1, with TRBD2 matching 12 bases. Per the germline V gene, CDR1 is SGHVS and CDR2 is FNYEAQ. Trimming at V came to 4 bases and at J to 7 bases, leaving 5 bases not matched to a gene. This CDR3 contains 15 residues. The CDR3 region has the DNA TGTGCCAGCAGCTCACAGACTAGCGGGAGTAATGAGCAGTTCTTC. Translating it yields CASSSQTSGSNEQFF.

The chain joins TRBV19 to TRBJ1-1; no clear D gene. Germline V gene data show CDR1 as LNHDA and CDR2 as SQIVND (reference sequence). V gave up 5 bases and J gave up 0 bases, with 10 bases separating them. The length of the CDR3 is 14 residues. The CDR3 region is CASSLPKMNTEAFF. The CDR3 DNA reads TGTGCCAGTAGTCTACCTAAAATGAACACTGAAGCTTTCTTT.